A single sample is the source of the 5 T cell receptor beta chains below, sequenced in a study of regulatory T cells in long-lasting Graves disease. Combining iRepertoire HTBI primers with Arm-PCR of CDR3 regions, the authors built TCR beta libraries. TCRdb fed the multiplex PCR reads into MiXCR, producing one record per CDR3 protein. The sample has some 400,000 distinct CDR3 sequences, approximately 15% seen once. Sample time point: newly diagnosed GD, antithyroid drugs for less than 3 months. The TCR library used RNA extracted from PBMCs. The same data also contributed to another study, on T cells in Graves' hyperthyroidism and ophthalmopathy.

The material sequenced was peripheral blood mononuclear cells (PBMCs), taken at new diagnosis, from a patient treated with antithyroid drugs. The receptors were sampled from a woman aged 30 to 39 with Graves disease.

In regard to this clonotype: This may arise from a read error, as a much more abundant clone is one base away. The V gene is TRBV28, the J gene TRBJ2-5; TRBD1 is a possible D gene (6 bases). Germline-derived CDR1 and CDR2 are MDHEN and SYDVKM. The CDR3 runs 15 residues. CDR3 amino acids: CASSYLPGQQGTQYF. The CDR3 nucleotides read TGTGCCAGCAGTTATCTTCCGGGACAACAAGGGACCCAGTACTTC.

This chain links TRBV27 with TRBJ1-4; a weak D match, TRBD1 (6 bases). Germline CDR1 reads MNHEY; CDR2 reads SMNVEV (reference sequence). There are 15 residues in the CDR3. The germline V and J ends were trimmed by 3 bases and 5 bases, with 13 bases remaining between them. DNA for the CDR3: TGTGCCAGCAGTTTCTCCGGGACAAGCAATGAAAAACTGTTTTTT. This sequence encodes CASSFSGTSNEKLFF. The variable domain in full, with the rest retrieved from reference TRBV27 and TRBJ1-4, is EAQVTQNPRYLITVTGKKLTVTCSQNMNHEYMSWYRQDPGLGLRQIYYSMNVEVTDKGDVPEGYKVSRKEKRNFPLILESPSPNQTSLYFCASSFSGTSNEKLFFGSGTQLSVL.

This clonotype came up many times. The rearrangement uses TRBV6-2 or TRBV6-3 and TRBJ2-5; possible D gene TRBD1, 5 bases. Germline assignment: CDR1 MNHEY and CDR2 SVGEGT. Trimming shortened V by 2 bases and J by 2 bases, and 9 bases separated the two germline ends. The CDR3 has 14 amino acids. CDR3 sequence reads: CASSYLTAQETQYF. The CDR3 coding sequence is TGTGCCAGCAGTTACCTGACAGCTCAAGAGACCCAGTACTTC.

V gene TRBV20-1 combines with J gene TRBJ1-6; D may be TRBD1 (6 bases). V was pared by 6 bases and J by 7 bases, with 10 bases between. This CDR3 has 12 amino acids. Looked up from germline, CDR1 is DFQATT and CDR2 is SNEGSKA (reference sequence). The CDR3 is CSATTGNSPLHF. CDR3 bases: TGCAGTGCCACCACAGGGAATTCACCCCTCCACTTT.

This clonotype was seen repeatedly, ten times or more. The chain uses TRBV7-3 and TRBJ2-7; 8 bases align to TRBD1. Germline CDR1 reads SGHTA; CDR2 reads FQGTGA. The length of the CDR3 is 15 residues. Trimming took 2 bases from V and 2 from J; bases not matched to a gene: 5. Written as DNA, the CDR3 is TGTGCCAGCAGCTTACAGGGGGCAGCTCCCTACGAGCAGTACTTC. Protein sequence: CASSLQGAAPYEQYF.